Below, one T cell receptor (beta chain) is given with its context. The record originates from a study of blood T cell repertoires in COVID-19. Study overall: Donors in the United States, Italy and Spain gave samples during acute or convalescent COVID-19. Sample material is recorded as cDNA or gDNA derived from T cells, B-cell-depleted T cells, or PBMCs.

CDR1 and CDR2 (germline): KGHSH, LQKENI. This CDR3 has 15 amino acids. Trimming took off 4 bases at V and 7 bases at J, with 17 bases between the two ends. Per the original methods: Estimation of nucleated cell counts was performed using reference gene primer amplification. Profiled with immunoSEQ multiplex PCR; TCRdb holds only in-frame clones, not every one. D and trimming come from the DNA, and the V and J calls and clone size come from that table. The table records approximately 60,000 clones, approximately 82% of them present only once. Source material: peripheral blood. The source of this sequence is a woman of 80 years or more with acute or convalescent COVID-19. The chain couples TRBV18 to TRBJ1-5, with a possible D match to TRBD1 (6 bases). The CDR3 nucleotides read TGTGCCAGCTCACTGGGGGCGAGGGAGAACCAGCCCCAGCATTTT. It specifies CASSLGARENQPQHF.